The entry below describes one T cell receptor (beta chain). This sample stems from a study of blood T cells in healthy people across ages. Study-wide context: Through template switching, about one barcoded beta molecule was captured per two T cells, as measured in model experiments.

Trimming removed 0 bases from V and 6 bases from J, with 15 bases in between. Germline loops: CDR1 LGHDT, CDR2 YNNKEL (reference sequence). This CDR3 is built from 15 residues. Alongside a J-beta primer mix, a sample-barcoded 5' primer served in a second PCR lasting about 7 to 12 cycles. TCRdb independently ran MiXCR on the 5' RACE reads; one entry per CDR3 protein. Among around 710,000 distinct CDR3 sequences listed, around 46% were seen once. This TCR was sampled from a woman aged 55-75 years in good health. The rearrangement links TRBV3-1 to TRBJ2-7; D possibly matches TRBD1 or TRBD2 (6 bases each). The sample comprised blood. In nucleotides, the CDR3 is TGTGCCAGCAGCCAAGACCGGGTGGGGGGCTTCGAGCAGTACTTC. Translating gives CASSQDRVGGFEQYF.